The 13 T cell receptor beta chains listed next were all sequenced from one sample in a study of CDR3 diversity in severe acne. TCRdb reprocessed the PCR reads with MiXCR, giving one entry per CDR3 protein. The data contain 84,000 or so distinct CDR3 sequences, about 50% of them singletons. The sample comprised blood. The receptors come from a male donor in good health, serving as a control.

The chain recombines TRBV9 with TRBJ2-7; 9 bases are a match to TRBD1. The V segment lost 4 bases and the J segment 3 bases; nucleotides outside the gene matches: 2. CDR1 and CDR2 from the germline V gene are SGDLS and YYNGEE. This CDR3 is built from 13 residues. The CDR3 sequence: CASSQTGGYEQYF. The CDR3 DNA sequence: TGTGCCAGCAGCCAGACAGGGGGCTACGAGCAGTACTTC.

The chain recombines TRBV7-2 with TRBJ1-5; D not resolved. This CDR3 spans 14 amino acids. V dropped 5 bases and J dropped 5 bases, with 13 bases sitting between them. Germline-derived CDR1 and CDR2 are SGHTA and FQGNSA. The CDR3 loop reads CASSHGGLDQPQHF. DNA of the CDR3: TGTGCCAGCAGCCACGGCGGTCTCGATCAGCCCCAGCATTTT.

This clonotype was observed at least ten times. The chain uses TRBV24-1 and TRBJ1-5; 10 bases match TRBD1. J was trimmed by 6 bases and V by 4 bases; bases with no gene match: 5. CDR1 is KGHDR, CDR2 SFDVKD, per germline. The CDR3 has 15 amino acids. CDR3 nucleotides: TGTGCCACCAGTGAACCGGGACAGGGGTTTCAGCCCCAGCATTTT. Amino acid sequence: CATSEPGQGFQPQHF.

This clonotype was detected only a few times. The chain recombines TRBV10-3 with TRBJ1-5; D uncertain. V dropped 6 bases and J dropped 7 bases, with 19 bases sitting between them. The CDR3 loop spans 15 amino acids. The germline V gene has CDR1 ENHRY and CDR2 SYGVKD. The CDR3 region has the DNA TGTGCCATCAGCGACTCCTGGGGAGAAGGGCAGCCCCAGCATTTT. Protein: CAISDSWGEGQPQHF.

The rearrangement uses TRBV5-1 and TRBJ1-2; possibly TRBD1 for D (5 bases). Trimming left V 3 bases short and J 5 bases short, with 14 bases between. CDR3 size: 14 residues. Germline values: CDR1 SGHRS, CDR2 YFSETQ. CDR3 loop: CASSSGTQGYGYTF. DNA for the CDR3: TGCGCCAGCAGCTCAGGGACCCAAGGGTATGGCTACACCTTC.

This clonotype showed up just a few times. The rearrangement links TRBV2 to TRBJ1-1, with D hard to call. V was clipped by 7 bases and J by 4 bases, with 13 bases between them. The CDR3 has 13 residues. Germline values: CDR1 SNHLY, CDR2 FYNNEI. The CDR3 sequence is CASIDYVITEAFF. CDR3 in DNA: TGTGCCAGCATCGACTATGTGATCACTGAAGCTTTCTTT.

The chain's CDR3 is CASSLNGYEQYF. The CDR3 DNA is TGTGCCAGCAGCTTAAATGGATACGAGCAGTACTTC. V and J are TRBV7-3 and TRBJ2-7; D gene unclear. Per germline, CDR1 SGHTA and CDR2 FQGTGA. V was shortened by 1 base and J by 4 bases, with 5 bases between the two germline ends. This CDR3 region has 12 residues.

Concerning this clonotype: The CDR3 ends on some other residue instead of the conserved phenylalanine or tryptophan, so this is likely a read error. The chain has TRBV10-2 and TRBJ2-2; 7 nucleotides line up with TRBD1. CDR1 is WSHSY and CDR2 is SAAADI in the germline V gene. This CDR3 comprises 15 residues. Losses at the gene ends were 5 bases for V and 0 bases for J; bases not matched to a gene: 3. The CDR3 is CASSKQGTNTGELFS. The CDR3 nucleotides read TGCGCCAGCAGTAAACAGGGGACGAACACCGGGGAGCTGTTTTCT.

In its sample, this clonotype was seen once. Its ends do not fully match the called genes, so a read error is possible. The chain joins TRBV24-1 to TRBJ2-2, with a weak D call TRBD1 (7 bases). This CDR3 comprises 15 residues. The germline gives CDR1 KGHDR, CDR2 SFDVKD. The CDR3 protein is CATSAGTANTGGLFF. Here the CDR3 DNA reads TGTGCCACCAGTGCTGGGACAGCGAACACCGGGGGGCTGTTTTTT.

On this clonotype: A much bigger clone sits one base away, suggesting this may be a read error. The chain recombines TRBV6-6 with TRBJ1-1; perhaps TRBD1 as D (5 bases). Germline V CDR1 and CDR2: MNHNY, SVGAGI (reference sequence). The CDR3 has 14 residues. V lost 2 bases, J lost 4 bases, and 11 bases lay in between. CDR3: CASSYEGYLTEAFF. The DNA for the CDR3 is TGTGCCAGCAGTTACGAGGGGTACCTCACTGAAGCTTTCTTT.

This clonotype was seen repeatedly, ten times or more. The CDR3 DNA sequence: TGCGCCAGCAGTACGGCCAAAAACATTCAGTACTTC. Protein: CASSTAKNIQYF. The chain uses TRBV10-2 and TRBJ2-4, with D uncertain. The germline V and J ends were trimmed by 5 bases and 1 base, with 3 bases remaining between them. The germline gives CDR1 WSHSY, CDR2 SAAADI. The CDR3 contains 12 residues.

Sample share makes this clonotype medium-sized. The chain links TRBV15 to TRBJ2-7, with 8 nucleotides matching TRBD1. Germline V gives CDR1 LNHNV, CDR2 YYDKDF (reference sequence). The length of the CDR3 is 15 residues. J was trimmed by 7 bases and V by 3 bases; bases with no gene match: 11. CDR3 residues: CATSRTGAAPREQYF. CDR3 nucleotides: TGTGCCACCAGCAGGACAGGGGCAGCCCCTCGGGAGCAGTACTTC.

The table lists this clonotype with a few counts. The chain joins TRBV10-3 to TRBJ2-3, with 11 bases fitting TRBD2. Germline V gene lookup returns CDR1 ENHRY and CDR2 SYGVKD. Germline trimming cut 4 bases from V and 2 bases from J; bases unmatched to any gene: 8. This CDR3 region has 17 residues. CDR3 amino acids: CAISGGTSGQPTDTQYF. The DNA for the CDR3 is TGTGCCATCAGTGGGGGGACTAGCGGCCAACCCACAGATACGCAGTATTTT.